The 27 T cell receptor beta chains given below trace back to one sample, sequenced in a study of T cells in Graves' hyperthyroidism and ophthalmopathy. Amplified regions were TCR beta CDR3 sequences from RNA transcripts. First-round RT-PCR of the TCR CDR3 relied on the HTBI primer set. TCRdb used MiXCR to reprocess the multiplex PCR reads, holding one entry per CDR3 protein. The profile shows 600,000 to 650,000 distinct CDR3 sequences, around 16% of them singletons. The sequencing sample was made of blood. The receptor source for this set is a woman in her twenties or thirties with Graves' hyperthyroidism.

The chain couples TRBV27 to TRBJ1-3, with D unresolved. V lost 4 bases and J lost 4, with 14 bases in between. Germline V gives CDR1 MNHEY, CDR2 SMNVEV (reference sequence). The CDR3 contains 15 residues. CDR3 nucleotides: TGTGCCAGCAGTTCGTCCTGGTCGTCCGGAAACACCATATATTTT. Translated: CASSSSWSSGNTIYF.

This clonotype was picked up one time. This may be a read error: a much more frequent sequence differs by one nucleotide. The chain is built from TRBV5-5 and TRBJ1-5; possibly TRBD1 for D (5 bases). Trimming pared 1 base from V and 4 bases from J, leaving 12 bases between. Germline CDR1 is SGHKS and CDR2 is YYEKEE (reference sequence). This CDR3 has 15 residues. CDR3 amino acids: CASSLHGDGNQPQHF. The CDR3 DNA is TGTGCCAGCAGCTTGCATGGGGACGGAAATCAGCCCCAGCATTTT. The whole variable domain, filled in from reference TRBV5-5 and TRBJ1-5, reads DAGVTQSPTHLIKTRGQQVTLRCSPISGHKSVSWYQQVLGQGPQFIFQYYEKEERGRGNFPDRFSARQFPNYSSELNVNALLLGDSALYLCASSLHGDGNQPQHFGDGTRLSIL.

This clonotype was picked up many times. The gene calls are TRBV11-3 and TRBJ1-1; possible D gene TRBD1, 6 bases. The germline V gene has CDR1 SGHNT and CDR2 YENEEA. The CDR3 runs to 13 residues. V shed 5 bases and J shed 13 bases, with 20 bases lying between them. DNA for the CDR3: TGTGCCAGCAGCCTCGGGGCAGGGGCATGTTTTTTCTTT. Its translation: CASSLGAGACFFF.

The chain joins TRBV6-1 to TRBJ1-3, with D uncertain. Germline lookup yields CDR1 MNHNS and CDR2 SASEGT. This CDR3 comprises 13 residues. Trimming stripped 2 bases from V and 5 bases from J, with 7 bases between. CDR3 DNA sequence: TGTGCCAGCAGTGAATGGAACCGAAACACCATATATTTT. Translation: CASSEWNRNTIYF.

Ten or more counts support this clonotype. The chain recombines TRBV2 with TRBJ2-7; D may be TRBD1 (5 bases). CDR3 length: 12 residues. CDR1 is SNHLY, CDR2 FYNNEI, per germline. Trimming stripped 5 bases from V and 4 bases from J, with 9 bases between. The CDR3 sequence: CASSRQGYEQYF. The CDR3 DNA reads as TGTGCCAGCAGTAGGCAGGGTTACGAGCAGTACTTC. The full variable domain, completed using reference TRBV2 and TRBJ2-7, is EPEVTQTPSHQVTQMGQEVILRCVPISNHLYFYWYRQILGQKVEFLVSFYNNEISEKSEIFDDQFSVERPDGSNFTLKIRSTKLEDSAMYFCASSRQGYEQYFGPGTRLTVT.

There are many counts of this clonotype. In nucleotides, the CDR3 is TGTGCCAGCAGCCCTAGACCCGTCAGCGAGCAGTACTTC. This codes for CASSPRPVSEQYF. This chain uses TRBV7-2 with TRBJ2-7, with D unresolved. The ends were cut back, 5 bases at V and 6 bases at J, with 14 bases in the middle. This CDR3 contains 13 residues. The germline V gene has CDR1 SGHTA and CDR2 FQGNSA.

This clonotype was found many times. The V gene is TRBV6-2 or TRBV6-3, the J gene TRBJ1-1; 8 bases match TRBD1. CDR3 length equals 16 residues. V was clipped by 2 bases and J by 1 base; unmatched bases: 6. CDR1 and CDR2 (germline): MNHEY, SVGEGT. The CDR3 protein is CASSYGQGRWNTEAFF. In DNA form, the CDR3 reads TGTGCCAGCAGTTACGGACAGGGAAGGTGGAACACTGAAGCTTTCTTT.

This clonotype was counted only a few times. The junction departs from the called germline gene at one end, perhaps through a read error. This chain joins TRBV5-1 and TRBJ2-1; D is ambiguous. This CDR3 is 13 amino acids long. Germline V gives CDR1 SGHRS, CDR2 YFSETQ. CDR3 residues: CASSLIGSNEQFF. Here the CDR3 DNA reads TGTGCCAGCAGCTTGATTGGATCCAATGAGCAGTTCTTC.

This clonotype was counted ten times or more. The J gene is TRBJ1-5, the V gene TRBV20-1; D gene ambiguous. This CDR3 is 9 amino acids long. Germline CDR1 DFQATT, CDR2 SNEGSKA (reference sequence). V lost 8 bases and J 3 bases, leaving 2 bases between the germline ends. The DNA of the CDR3 is TGCAGTACCAATCAGCCCCAGCATTTT. This gives the protein CSTNQPQHF.

This clonotype was seen many times. CDR3 protein: CASSVGRLNTEAFF. The CDR3 region has the DNA TGTGCCAGCAGTGTTGGCAGATTGAACACTGAAGCTTTCTTT. The rearrangement uses TRBV2 and TRBJ1-1; no clear D gene. The V and J ends lost 4 bases and 0 bases respectively, with 9 bases between them. CDR1 is SNHLY and CDR2 is FYNNEI in the germline V gene. The CDR3 consists of 14 residues.

This chain joins TRBV3-1 and TRBJ2-3; no definite D call. Germline V gives CDR1 LGHDT, CDR2 YNNKEL (reference sequence). This CDR3 has 15 residues. Trimming left V 4 bases short and J 0 bases short, with 11 bases between. CDR3 sequence: CASSRYDPSTDTQYF. In DNA, the CDR3 is TGTGCCAGCAGCCGTTATGACCCAAGCACAGATACGCAGTATTTT.

The chain uses TRBV19 and TRBJ2-3, with 7 bases lining up with TRBD1. CDR1 and CDR2 (germline): LNHDA, SQIVND (reference sequence). J lost 2 bases, V lost 10 bases, and 3 bases had no gene match. The CDR3 is made up of 12 amino acids. CDR3 DNA sequence: TGTGCCACGGGACAGACCACAGATACGCAGTATTTT. Its protein is CATGQTTDTQYF.

The rearrangement joins TRBV11-2 to TRBJ2-1, with 14 positions matching TRBD2. This CDR3 is 18 amino acids long. Germline assignment: CDR1 SGHAT and CDR2 FQNNGV. With V trimmed by 5 bases and J by 1 base, 7 bases remained unmatched. The CDR3 spells CASSPGLAGVGSYNEQFF. The CDR3 DNA is TGTGCCAGCAGCCCGGGACTAGCGGGAGTAGGGTCCTACAATGAGCAGTTCTTC.

This rearrangement joins TRBV5-1 to TRBJ2-5, with D unclear. V was pared by 5 bases and J by 3 bases, with 11 bases between. This CDR3 is 13 amino acids long. CDR1 is SGHRS, CDR2 YFSETQ, per germline. The CDR3 sequence: CASSPGWEETQYF. In DNA, the CDR3 is TGCGCCAGCAGTCCCGGGTGGGAAGAGACCCAGTACTTC.

This clonotype was observed at least ten times. The chain couples TRBV6-1 to TRBJ1-3; D is uncertain. Trimming took off 3 bases at V and 5 bases at J, with 8 bases between the two ends. The CDR3 runs 13 residues. CDR1 is MNHNS, CDR2 SASEGT, per germline. The CDR3 bases are TGTGCCAGCAGTGAGACGGACCGAAACACCATATATTTT. Its translation: CASSETDRNTIYF.

This clonotype was counted only a few times. The rearrangement links TRBV14 to TRBJ2-7; D unresolved. Between the trimmed V and J ends, which lost 0 bases and 2 bases, there was a span of 8 bases. The CDR3 length is 14 residues. Germline CDR1 SGHDN, CDR2 FVKESK. The CDR3 loop is CASSQDLAAYEQYF. CDR3 coding DNA: TGTGCCAGCAGCCAAGATCTGGCGGCCTACGAGCAGTACTTC.

The sample holds many counts of this clonotype. The chain combines TRBV2 with TRBJ2-7; D unresolved. This CDR3 has 14 residues. The germline CDR1 and CDR2 sequences are SNHLY and FYNNEI. V was shortened by 1 base and J by 5 bases, with 12 bases between the two germline ends. As DNA, the CDR3 is TGTGCCAGCAGTGAAGAGGGTCCGGGCGACGAGCAGTACTTC. It specifies CASSEEGPGDEQYF.

The sample holds many counts of this clonotype. This rearrangement joins TRBV5-1 to TRBJ2-1; 10 nucleotides line up with TRBD2. The CDR3 runs to 15 residues. With V trimmed by 2 bases and J by 7 bases, 6 bases remained unmatched. The germline V gene has CDR1 SGHRS and CDR2 YFSETQ. The CDR3 DNA follows: TGCGCCAGCAGCTTAGTAGCGGGAGGCGAAAATGAGCAGTTCTTC. Encoded protein: CASSLVAGGENEQFF.

This chain uses TRBV30 with TRBJ2-3; 13 nucleotides match TRBD2. From germline, CDR1 is GTSNPN and CDR2 SVGIG (reference sequence). The CDR3 loop spans 14 amino acids. The V segment lost 3 bases and the J segment 3 bases; nucleotides outside the gene matches: 0. This CDR3 reads CAWRTSGRTDTQYF. CDR3 coding DNA: TGTGCCTGGAGGACTAGCGGGAGGACAGATACGCAGTATTTT.

Here the CDR3 reads CASRPAGVEAAKNIQYF. The DNA for the CDR3 is TGTGCCAGCAGGCCGGCGGGGGTTGAGGCAGCCAAAAACATTCAGTACTTC. This chain links TRBV28 with TRBJ2-4, with 7 bases lining up with TRBD2. J was trimmed by 0 bases and V by 6 bases; bases with no gene match: 11. There are 17 residues in the CDR3. Germline loops: CDR1 MDHEN, CDR2 SYDVKM.

The chain employs TRBV3-1 and TRBJ2-2; D gene ambiguous. V lost 1 base and J 0 bases, leaving 0 bases between the germline ends. This CDR3 is built from 13 residues. From germline, CDR1 is LGHDT and CDR2 YNNKEL (reference sequence). The CDR3 loop is CASSQANTGELFF. CDR3 DNA sequence: TGTGCCAGCAGCCAAGCGAACACCGGGGAGCTGTTTTTT.

Note on this clonotype: One junction end disagrees with the germline gene, perhaps due to a read error. CDR3: CPSSYPPGQGTDTRYF. DNA of the CDR3: TGTCCCAGCAGTTACCCTCCGGGACAGGGGACAGATACGCGGTATTTT. J is TRBJ2-3 and V is TRBV6-9, with 10 bases lining up with TRBD1. The CDR3 has 16 residues. Germline-derived CDR1 and CDR2 are MNHGY and SVAAGI.

There are many counts of this clonotype. V usage is TRBV12-3 or TRBV12-4 and J usage is TRBJ2-2, with 7 bases fitting TRBD1. This CDR3 has 16 amino acids. V shed 8 bases and J 4 bases; nucleotides not matched to a gene: 13. CDR3 sequence reads: CASRRFGDSPTGELFF. The CDR3 DNA follows: TGTGCCAGCCGACGATTTGGGGACAGCCCCACCGGGGAGCTGTTTTTT.

In this sample, this clonotype turned up many times. J is TRBJ2-7 and V is TRBV20-1; D might be TRBD1 or TRBD2, each matching 5 bases. V was trimmed by 3 bases and J by 5 bases, leaving 17 bases between them. CDR1 DFQATT and CDR2 SNEGSKA come from the germline V gene (reference sequence). This CDR3 has 14 amino acids. DNA for the CDR3: TGCAGTGCTAGGGGACGGCGCGATCTCCACGAGCAGTACTTC. Translating it yields CSARGRRDLHEQYF.

This clonotype was observed at least ten times. V and J are TRBV7-3 and TRBJ2-1; D possibly uses TRBD1 or TRBD2 (6 bases each). V gave up 6 bases and J gave up 5 bases, with 17 bases separating them. Looked up from germline, CDR1 is SGHTA and CDR2 is FQGTGA. The CDR3 has 15 amino acids. The chain's CDR3 is CASSPQGWGDNEQFF. The CDR3 DNA follows: TGTGCCAGCAGTCCCCAGGGGTGGGGGGACAATGAGCAGTTCTTC.

The rearrangement joins TRBV6-1 to TRBJ2-1; D may correspond to TRBD1 or TRBD2 (5 bases each). V shed 10 bases and J shed 9 bases, with 16 bases lying between them. The CDR3 has 12 residues. Looked up from germline, CDR1 is MNHNS and CDR2 is SASEGT. CDR3 nucleotides: TGTGCCATCAGGGTCCTACGGGGTGAGCAGTTCTTC. This gives the protein CAIRVLRGEQFF.

This clonotype was counted at least ten times. This chain links TRBV20-1 with TRBJ2-5, with D possibly matching TRBD1 (6 bases). V lost 3 bases, J lost 4 bases, and 9 bases lay in between. Germline loops: CDR1 DFQATT, CDR2 SNEGSKA (reference sequence). This CDR3 has 12 amino acids. The CDR3 DNA sequence: TGCAGTGCTAGTGGCAGGGGAGAGACCCAGTACTTC. Encoded protein: CSASGRGETQYF.